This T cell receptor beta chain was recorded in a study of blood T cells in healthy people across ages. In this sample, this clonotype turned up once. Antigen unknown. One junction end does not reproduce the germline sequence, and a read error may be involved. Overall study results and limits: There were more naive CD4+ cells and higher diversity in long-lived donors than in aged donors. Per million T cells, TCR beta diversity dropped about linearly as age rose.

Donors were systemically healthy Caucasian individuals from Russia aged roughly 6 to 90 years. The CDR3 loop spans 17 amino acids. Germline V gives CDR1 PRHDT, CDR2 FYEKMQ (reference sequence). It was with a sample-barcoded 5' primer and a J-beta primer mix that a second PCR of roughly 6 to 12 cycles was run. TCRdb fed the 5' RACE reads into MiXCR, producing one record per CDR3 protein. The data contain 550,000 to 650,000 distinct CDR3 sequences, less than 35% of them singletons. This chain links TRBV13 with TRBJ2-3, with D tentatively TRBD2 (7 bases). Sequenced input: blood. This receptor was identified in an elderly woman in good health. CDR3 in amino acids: CVSSHKWEGVSTDTQYF. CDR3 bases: TGTGTCAGCAGCCACAAATGGGAGGGGGTCAGCACAGATACGCAGTATTTT.